This T cell receptor beta chain derives from a study of T-cell memory formation after mild COVID-19. Overall study context: The two donors had largely donor-specific TCR clusters. Findings and caveats of the study: CD4+ contracting clones were found mainly in CM and EM, and CD8+ ones in EMRA.

CDR1 and CDR2 (germline): SGHTA, FQGNSA. This CDR3 region has 15 residues. V was clipped by 5 bases and J by 5 bases; unmatched bases: 8. TCRdb re-analysed the 5' RACE reads in MiXCR, keeping a single row per CDR3 protein. The sample lists some 160,000 distinct CDR3 sequences, 10% to 15% occurring once. A few counts support this clonotype. The target antigen is unknown. This clonotype originated in a man younger than 35 who had mild COVID-19 (a few samples of this study predate the infection). Cell type and time point are not known. The chain carries TRBV7-2 and TRBJ2-2, with 7 bases matching TRBD2. The sequenced material came from PBMCs or a T cell subset sorted from them (not recorded which). CDR3 amino acids: CASSNSFSGTGELFF. In DNA, the CDR3 is TGTGCCAGCAGCAATTCTTTTAGCGGGACCGGGGAGCTGTTTTTT.